One and the same sample provided the 12 T cell receptor beta chains below, sequenced in a study of beta chain features in type 1 diabetes. General study findings and limits: Shortening of TCRB CDR3s, moderate but significant, appeared in all four CD4+ subsets of Type 1 diabetes patients.

All of the isolated RNA was reverse transcribed, so expressed TCRB transcripts were sequenced. Sequenced by immunoSEQ multiplex PCR; TCRdb stores in-frame clones only, minus some. The sample lists 600,000 to 700,000 clones, 13% occurring once. Their recognized antigens are unknown. Sequencing input: naive CD4+ T cells from blood. These receptors originate from a man aged 18 to 30 with type 1 diabetes.

The rearrangement links TRBV27 to TRBJ2-7; D may correspond to TRBD1 or TRBD2 (5 bases each). The V and J ends lost 8 bases and 4 bases respectively, with 15 bases between them. Germline V gives CDR1 MNHEY, CDR2 SMNVEV (reference sequence). The CDR3 is 13 residues long. The CDR3 nucleotides are TGTGCCAGCGGCGCGTGGGGGAGTTACGAGCAGTACTTC. It yields the protein CASGAWGSYEQYF.

This clone was observed a handful of times. The rearrangement links TRBV18 to TRBJ1-6; weak D call: TRBD1 (6 bases). V was trimmed by 4 bases and J by 0 bases, leaving 10 bases between them. The CDR3 loop spans 16 amino acids. The germline V gene encodes CDR1 KGHSH and CDR2 LQKENI. The CDR3, as DNA: TGTGCCAGCTCACGTGGACAGAGCTCCTATAATTCACCCCTCCACTTT. It yields the protein CASSRGQSSYNSPLHF.

This rearrangement joins TRBV20-1 to TRBJ1-1; no clear D gene. Germline assignment: CDR1 DFQATT and CDR2 SNEGSKA (reference sequence). The CDR3 contains 10 residues. The chain's CDR3 is CRTVDTEAFF. CDR3 DNA sequence: TGCAGGACCGTTGACACTGAAGCTTTCTTT.

J is TRBJ1-3 and V is TRBV14; D ambiguous. The length of the CDR3 is 13 residues. The ends were cut back, 2 bases at V and 2 bases at J, with 4 bases in the middle. Per germline, CDR1 SGHDN and CDR2 FVKESK. The CDR3: CASSQSPGNTIYF. The DNA of the CDR3 is TGTGCCAGCAGCCAAAGCCCTGGAAACACCATATATTTT.

V gene TRBV27 combines with J gene TRBJ2-1, with D possibly TRBD1 on 6 matching bases. The germline V gene encodes CDR1 MNHEY and CDR2 SMNVEV (reference sequence). The length of the CDR3 is 13 residues. Trimming shortened V by 6 bases and J by 12 bases, and 18 bases separated the two germline ends. CDR3: CASRIPGTMSQFF. The CDR3 coding sequence is TGTGCCAGCAGGATACCAGGGACAATGTCGCAGTTCTTC.

This clone was recorded a few times. This chain connects TRBV15 to TRBJ2-7, with 10 nucleotides matching TRBD2. Germline CDR1 LNHNV, CDR2 YYDKDF (reference sequence). This CDR3 spans 17 amino acids. V lost 2 bases to trimming and J lost 3 bases; unmatched junction nucleotides: 10. The chain's CDR3 is CATSRKRGGQEVYEQYF. The CDR3 coding sequence is TGTGCCACCAGCAGAAAGCGGGGGGGACAAGAAGTCTACGAGCAGTACTTC.

The chain has TRBV18 and TRBJ2-3, with D tentatively TRBD1 (6 bases). Germline CDR1 is KGHSH and CDR2 is LQKENI. The CDR3 is 15 residues long. V lost 4 bases and J 5 bases, leaving 16 bases between the germline ends. CDR3 DNA: TGTGCCAGCTCACTACAGGGAAAAGAGGTAGATACGCAGTATTTT. Its translation is CASSLQGKEVDTQYF.

The chain uses TRBV6-6 and TRBJ2-1; 9 bases fit TRBD2. The CDR3 has 16 residues. With 6 bases clipped from V and 12 bases from J, the junction kept 18 bases outside the gene matches. Germline V gene data show CDR1 as MNHNY and CDR2 as SVGAGI (reference sequence). CDR3 sequence: CASSPPGSGGSIGQFF. In DNA, the CDR3 is TGTGCCAGCAGCCCCCCGGGTAGCGGGGGATCCATCGGGCAGTTCTTC.

This clone was observed a handful of times. This chain uses TRBV6-1 with TRBJ2-7; 7 bases line up with TRBD1. Per the germline V gene, CDR1 is MNHNS and CDR2 is SASEGT. Trimming removed 5 bases from V and 3 bases from J; junction bases left unmatched: 7. The CDR3 contains 14 residues. The CDR3 here is CASSITGDGYEQYF. The CDR3 region has the DNA TGTGCCAGCAGTATAACAGGGGACGGCTACGAGCAGTACTTC.

The chain is built from TRBV6-6 and TRBJ2-1; D remains ambiguous. There are 16 residues in the CDR3. V shed 0 bases and J shed 0 bases, with 9 bases lying between them. Germline CDR1 reads MNHNY; CDR2 reads SVGAGI (reference sequence). In nucleotides, the CDR3 is TGTGCCAGCAGTTACTCAGTCCAGAGCTCCTACAATGAGCAGTTCTTC. Its translation: CASSYSVQSSYNEQFF.

This clone was seen a few times. The J gene is TRBJ2-3, the V gene TRBV30, with unresolved D. This CDR3 spans 13 amino acids. Trimming stripped 4 bases from V and 3 bases from J, with 11 bases between. Germline values: CDR1 GTSNPN, CDR2 SVGIG (reference sequence). In DNA, the CDR3 is TGTGCCTGGAATTCGGGCCTGACAGATACGCAGTATTTT. The encoded protein is CAWNSGLTDTQYF.

The J gene is TRBJ1-2, the V gene TRBV28; tentative D call: TRBD1 (5 bases). There are 15 residues in the CDR3. Germline CDR1 is MDHEN and CDR2 is SYDVKM. V was pared by 3 bases and J by 5 bases, with 16 bases between. The CDR3 protein is CASSLSQAKGYGYTF. The CDR3 coding sequence is TGTGCCAGCAGTTTGAGTCAGGCAAAGGGGTATGGCTACACCTTC.